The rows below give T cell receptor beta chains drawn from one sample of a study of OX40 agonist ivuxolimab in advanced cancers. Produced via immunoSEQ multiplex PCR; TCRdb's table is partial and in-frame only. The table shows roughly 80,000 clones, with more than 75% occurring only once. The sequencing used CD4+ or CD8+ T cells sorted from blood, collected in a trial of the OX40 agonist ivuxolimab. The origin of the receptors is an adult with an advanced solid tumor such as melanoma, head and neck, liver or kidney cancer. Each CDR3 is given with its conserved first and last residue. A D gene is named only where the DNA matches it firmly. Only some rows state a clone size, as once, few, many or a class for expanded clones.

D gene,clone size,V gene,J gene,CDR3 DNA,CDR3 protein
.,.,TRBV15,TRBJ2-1,TGTGCCACCAGCAGAGATGGCTTTGGAAACTACAATGAGCAGTTCTTC,CATSRDGFGNYNEQFF
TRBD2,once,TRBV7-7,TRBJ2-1,TGTGCCAGCAGCCCGGGACTAGCGGGAGTTGAGCAGTTCTTC,CASSPGLAGVEQFF
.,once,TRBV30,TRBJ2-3,TGTGCCTGGAGTGTGTGGATTAGCACAGATACGCAGTATTTT,CAWSVWISTDTQYF
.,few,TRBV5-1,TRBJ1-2,TGCGCCAGCAGCTTGGAAACCGGGTTAACCAAATATGGCTACACCTTC,CASSLETGLTKYGYTF
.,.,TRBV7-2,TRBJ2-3,TGTGCCAGCAGCTTAAGGATTAGCGGACGCACAGATACGCAGTATTTT,CASSLRISGRTDTQYF
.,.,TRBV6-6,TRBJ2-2,TGTGCCAGCAGTTACCGGAGCGGCGCCGGGGAGCTGTTTTTT,CASSYRSGAGELFF
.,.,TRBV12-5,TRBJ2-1,TGTGCTAGTGGTTTCTGGGAGGGGGCATCCTACAATGAGCAGTTCTTC,CASGFWEGASYNEQFF
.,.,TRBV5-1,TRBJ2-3,TGCGCCAGCAGGACAACAGATACGCAGTATTTT,CASRTTDTQYF
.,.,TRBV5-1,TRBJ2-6,TGCGCCAGCAGCTTGGGGGTGAGCTCTGGGGCCAACGTCCTGACTTTC,CASSLGVSSGANVLTF
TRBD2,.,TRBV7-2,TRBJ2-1,TGTGCCAGCAGAGACACCGGGACTAGGAGGTACAATGAGCAGTTCTTC,CASRDTGTRRYNEQFF
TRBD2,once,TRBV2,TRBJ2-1,TGTGCCAGCAGTGAAGTGCTAGCGGGGGGGCGGTACAATGAGCAGTTCTTC,CASSEVLAGGRYNEQFF
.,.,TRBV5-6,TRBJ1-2,TGTGCCAGCAGCTTTGGGAGTTCGCGCTACACCTTC,CASSFGSSRYTF
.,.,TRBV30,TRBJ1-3,TGTGCCTGGAGTGTGGGCTCCGCCGGTGGAAACACCATATATTTT,CAWSVGSAGGNTIYF
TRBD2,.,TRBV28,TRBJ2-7,TGTGCCAGCAGTTCGCCGACTAGCGGGAGTGTCTACGAGCAGTACTTC,CASSSPTSGSVYEQYF
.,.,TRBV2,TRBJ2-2,TGTGCCAGCAGTTTCGGGAACACCGGGGAGCTGTTTTTT,CASSFGNTGELFF
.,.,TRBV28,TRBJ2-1,TGTGCCAGCAAACCGGGGGGGACAGGGAATATCGATGAGCAGTTCTTC,CASKPGGTGNIDEQFF
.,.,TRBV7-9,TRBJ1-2,TGTGCCAGCAGCACAATAGACAGGCGGTACGGCTACACCTTC,CASSTIDRRYGYTF
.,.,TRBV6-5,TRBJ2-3,TGTGCCAGCAGGTACTACCGGGACACAGATACGCAGTATTTT,CASRYYRDTDTQYF
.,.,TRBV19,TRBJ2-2,TGTGCCAGTAGTCTAACGCGGCCCACCGGGGAGCTGTTTTTT,CASSLTRPTGELFF
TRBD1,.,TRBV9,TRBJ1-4,TGTGCCAGCAGCGGACAGGGAGGGGGCGAAAAACTGTTTTTT,CASSGQGGGEKLFF
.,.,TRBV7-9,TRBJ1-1,TGTGCCAGCAGCGGTTACCCCAGGGGGAACACTGAAGCTTTCTTT,CASSGYPRGNTEAFF
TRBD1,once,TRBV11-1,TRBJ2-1,TGTGCCAGCAGCCCGAAGAATCGGGACAGGGGCGATGAGCAGTTCTTC,CASSPKNRDRGDEQFF